The rows below give T cell receptor beta chains drawn from one sample of a study of response to subunit inactivated influenza vaccine. TCRdb re-analysed the RT-PCR reads in MiXCR, keeping a single row per CDR3 protein. This table has 500,000 to 600,000 distinct CDR3 sequences, about 14% appearing once. Specimen: PBMCs from blood, collected approximately 13 days after vaccination. The receptors originated from a man aged 50 to 59 who received an inactivated influenza vaccine. CDR3s include the opening cysteine and the closing phenylalanine or tryptophan. The D gene is left open where the match is weak. Clone size, where shown, is once, few, many, or a class for clones that have expanded.

v_call: TRBV4-3
cdr3_length: 15
clone_size: .
j_call: TRBJ2-7
d_call: TRBD2
cdr3_aa: CASSPAAGGFYEQYF
cdr3_nt: TGCGCCAGCAGTCCAGCAGCGGGAGGGTTCTACGAGCAGTACTTC

v_call: TRBV30
cdr3_length: 12
clone_size: few
j_call: TRBJ2-7
d_call: .
cdr3_aa: CAWSAAAYEQYF
cdr3_nt: TGTGCCTGGAGTGCCGCTGCCTACGAGCAGTACTTC

v_call: TRBV20-1
cdr3_length: 12
clone_size: .
j_call: TRBJ1-2
d_call: .
cdr3_aa: CSARDPNYGYTF
cdr3_nt: TGCAGTGCTAGAGATCCAAACTATGGCTACACCTTC

v_call: TRBV15
cdr3_length: 14
clone_size: few
j_call: TRBJ2-7
d_call: .
cdr3_aa: CATSRDRQAYEQYF
cdr3_nt: TGTGCCACCAGCAGAGATAGGCAGGCCTACGAGCAGTACTTC

v_call: TRBV25-1
cdr3_length: 16
clone_size: many
j_call: TRBJ1-3
d_call: .
cdr3_aa: CASSESIGARRNTIYF
cdr3_nt: TGTGCCAGCAGTGAATCTATTGGGGCGCGTCGAAACACCATATATTTT

v_call: TRBV7-9
cdr3_length: 14
clone_size: .
j_call: TRBJ2-7
d_call: TRBD1
cdr3_aa: CASSWDRIFYEQYF
cdr3_nt: TGTGCCAGCAGCTGGGACAGGATTTTCTACGAGCAGTACTTC

v_call: TRBV11-1
cdr3_length: 18
clone_size: .
j_call: TRBJ2-1
d_call: .
cdr3_aa: CASSLVLIDPRIGNEQFF
cdr3_nt: TGTGCCAGCAGCTTAGTTCTTATAGACCCAAGAATCGGGAATGAGCAGTTCTTC

v_call: TRBV2
cdr3_length: 18
clone_size: few
j_call: TRBJ2-5
d_call: TRBD2
cdr3_aa: CASSEALYGSGVLKTQYF
cdr3_nt: TGTGCCAGCAGTGAAGCGCTTTATGGTAGCGGGGTGCTAAAGACCCAGTACTTC

v_call: TRBV11-2
cdr3_length: 13
clone_size: once
j_call: TRBJ2-7
d_call: .
cdr3_aa: CASSLGSGLEQYF
cdr3_nt: TGTGCCAGCAGCTTAGGGTCGGGGCTTGAGCAGTACTTC

v_call: TRBV11-1
cdr3_length: 15
clone_size: few
j_call: TRBJ2-2
d_call: TRBD2
cdr3_aa: CASSPIGGATGELFF
cdr3_nt: TGTGCCAGCAGCCCCATCGGGGGGGCGACCGGGGAGCTGTTTTTT

v_call: TRBV28
cdr3_length: 14
clone_size: few
j_call: TRBJ2-3
d_call: .
cdr3_aa: CASRGIRGTDTQYF
cdr3_nt: TGTGCCAGCAGGGGTATTAGGGGCACAGATACGCAGTATTTT

v_call: TRBV7-2
cdr3_length: 14
clone_size: many
j_call: TRBJ2-7
d_call: TRBD1
cdr3_aa: CASSYGTGRYEQYF
cdr3_nt: TGTGCCAGCAGCTACGGGACAGGGCGGTACGAGCAGTACTTC

v_call: TRBV6-2/TRBV6-3
cdr3_length: 20
clone_size: .
j_call: TRBJ2-1
d_call: TRBD2
cdr3_aa: CASSPPPTSGRLVPHNEQFF
cdr3_nt: TGTGCCAGCAGTCCACCTCCGACTAGCGGGAGACTCGTACCCCACAATGAGCAGTTCTTC

v_call: TRBV7-9
cdr3_length: 16
clone_size: .
j_call: TRBJ2-3
d_call: .
cdr3_aa: CASSRPFRDPADTQYF
cdr3_nt: TGTGCCAGCAGTCGCCCCTTCAGGGATCCGGCAGATACGCAGTATTTT

v_call: TRBV6-2/TRBV6-3
cdr3_length: 20
clone_size: .
j_call: TRBJ2-5
d_call: TRBD2
cdr3_aa: CASSYRQGPSGRSAQETQYF
cdr3_nt: TGTGCCAGCAGTTACCGACAGGGGCCTAGCGGGAGGTCTGCCCAAGAGACCCAGTACTTC

v_call: TRBV4-2
cdr3_length: 16
clone_size: .
j_call: TRBJ2-7
d_call: .
cdr3_aa: CASSPYAEDSNYEQYF
cdr3_nt: TGTGCCAGCAGCCCATACGCGGAGGACAGCAACTACGAGCAGTACTTC

v_call: TRBV5-1
cdr3_length: 13
clone_size: .
j_call: TRBJ2-2
d_call: .
cdr3_aa: CASSIREDGELFF
cdr3_nt: TGCGCCAGCAGCATCAGGGAGGACGGGGAGCTGTTTTTT

v_call: TRBV28
cdr3_length: 14
clone_size: .
j_call: TRBJ2-7
d_call: TRBD1
cdr3_aa: CASSLRDRDPEQYF
cdr3_nt: TGTGCCAGCAGTTTGCGGGACAGGGACCCCGAGCAGTACTTC

v_call: TRBV4-2
cdr3_length: 16
clone_size: few
j_call: TRBJ2-2
d_call: .
cdr3_aa: CASSQVGWGRTGELFF
cdr3_nt: TGTGCCAGCAGCCAAGTCGGATGGGGGAGGACCGGGGAGCTGTTTTTT

v_call: TRBV20-1
cdr3_length: 13
clone_size: .
j_call: TRBJ2-7
d_call: .
cdr3_aa: CSARGRVPYEQYF
cdr3_nt: TGCAGTGCTAGGGGCAGGGTTCCCTACGAGCAGTACTTC

v_call: TRBV2
cdr3_length: 14
clone_size: .
j_call: TRBJ2-5
d_call: .
cdr3_aa: CASSEGPPQETQYF
cdr3_nt: TGTGCCAGCAGTGAAGGACCTCCCCAAGAGACCCAGTACTTC

v_call: TRBV30
cdr3_length: 13
clone_size: .
j_call: TRBJ1-5
d_call: .
cdr3_aa: CAWSVRGNQPQHF
cdr3_nt: TGTGCCTGGAGTGTAAGGGGGAATCAGCCCCAGCATTTT

v_call: TRBV6-2/TRBV6-3
cdr3_length: 17
clone_size: few
j_call: TRBJ1-5
d_call: .
cdr3_aa: CASSYLVGERSNQPQHF
cdr3_nt: TGTGCCAGCAGTTACTTGGTCGGCGAACGTAGCAATCAGCCCCAGCATTTT

v_call: TRBV9
cdr3_length: 15
clone_size: few
j_call: TRBJ2-3
d_call: .
cdr3_aa: CASSGRQALMDTQYF
cdr3_nt: TGTGCCAGCAGCGGAAGACAGGCCCTCATGGATACGCAGTATTTT

v_call: TRBV5-1
cdr3_length: 14
clone_size: .
j_call: TRBJ1-1
d_call: .
cdr3_aa: CASSLTGTGTEAFF
cdr3_nt: TGCGCCAGCAGCTTGACAGGGACGGGCACTGAAGCTTTCTTT

v_call: TRBV14
cdr3_length: 18
clone_size: .
j_call: TRBJ2-2
d_call: .
cdr3_aa: CASSQFPDRLTNTGELFF
cdr3_nt: TGTGCCAGCAGCCAATTTCCGGACAGACTTACGAACACCGGGGAGCTGTTTTTT

v_call: TRBV5-1
cdr3_length: 15
clone_size: .
j_call: TRBJ2-1
d_call: TRBD2
cdr3_aa: CASSLVAGAGNEQFF
cdr3_nt: TGCGCCAGCAGCTTGGTAGCGGGAGCCGGCAATGAGCAGTTCTTC

v_call: TRBV12-3/TRBV12-4
cdr3_length: 11
clone_size: many
j_call: TRBJ1-1
d_call: TRBD1
cdr3_aa: CASSIGQEGFF
cdr3_nt: TGTGCCAGCAGTATAGGACAGGAGGGTTTCTTT

v_call: TRBV12-3/TRBV12-4
cdr3_length: 17
clone_size: many
j_call: TRBJ2-2
d_call: TRBD2
cdr3_aa: CASRTGLAGSRAGELFF
cdr3_nt: TGTGCCAGCAGGACGGGACTAGCGGGGTCTCGGGCCGGGGAGCTGTTTTTT

v_call: TRBV7-9
cdr3_length: 16
clone_size: .
j_call: TRBJ1-1
d_call: TRBD1
cdr3_aa: CASSSRTGQENTEAFF
cdr3_nt: TGTGCCAGCAGCTCAAGGACAGGGCAAGAGAACACTGAAGCTTTCTTT

v_call: TRBV7-8
cdr3_length: 15
clone_size: few
j_call: TRBJ1-4
d_call: .
cdr3_aa: CASSLGIAPGEKLFF
cdr3_nt: TGTGCCAGCAGCTTAGGGATCGCACCGGGGGAAAAACTGTTTTTT

v_call: TRBV29-1
cdr3_length: 11
clone_size: .
j_call: TRBJ2-3
d_call: TRBD1
cdr3_aa: CSPQGADTQYF
cdr3_nt: TGCAGTCCCCAGGGGGCAGATACGCAGTATTTT

v_call: TRBV28
cdr3_length: 17
clone_size: .
j_call: TRBJ1-5
d_call: TRBD1
cdr3_aa: CASSFGQGAGSNQPQHF
cdr3_nt: TGTGCCAGCAGTTTCGGACAGGGGGCGGGAAGCAATCAGCCCCAGCATTTT

v_call: TRBV12-3/TRBV12-4
cdr3_length: 13
clone_size: few
j_call: TRBJ2-5
d_call: .
cdr3_aa: CASSFGPAETQYF
cdr3_nt: TGTGCCAGCAGTTTTGGCCCAGCAGAGACCCAGTACTTC

v_call: TRBV14
cdr3_length: 16
clone_size: few
j_call: TRBJ2-3
d_call: .
cdr3_aa: CASSPSWGDGRDTQYF
cdr3_nt: TGTGCCAGCAGCCCGTCCTGGGGGGATGGGAGAGACACGCAGTATTTT

v_call: TRBV6-5
cdr3_length: 15
clone_size: many
j_call: TRBJ2-6
d_call: .
cdr3_aa: CASSYGAPGANVLTF
cdr3_nt: TGTGCCAGCAGTTACGGGGCACCTGGGGCCAACGTCCTGACTTTC

v_call: TRBV3-1
cdr3_length: 12
clone_size: .
j_call: TRBJ1-5
d_call: TRBD1
cdr3_aa: CASSQTGGPQHF
cdr3_nt: TGTGCCAGCAGCCAGACAGGGGGACCCCAGCATTTT

v_call: TRBV12-3/TRBV12-4
cdr3_length: 11
clone_size: few
j_call: TRBJ2-4
d_call: .
cdr3_aa: CASSVVDIQYF
cdr3_nt: TGTGCCAGCAGTGTAGTTGACATTCAGTACTTC

v_call: TRBV7-2
cdr3_length: 15
clone_size: .
j_call: TRBJ1-1
d_call: .
cdr3_aa: CASSLGSGADTEAFF
cdr3_nt: TGTGCCAGCAGCTTAGGTTCAGGAGCGGACACTGAAGCTTTCTTT

v_call: TRBV5-6
cdr3_length: 17
clone_size: many
j_call: TRBJ2-4
d_call: .
cdr3_aa: CASSSRGRALAKNIQYF
cdr3_nt: TGTGCCAGCAGCTCAAGAGGCAGGGCACTAGCCAAAAACATTCAGTACTTC

v_call: TRBV5-1
cdr3_length: 15
clone_size: .
j_call: TRBJ1-5
d_call: TRBD1
cdr3_aa: CASSSTGGAGQPQHF
cdr3_nt: TGCGCCAGCAGCTCGACAGGGGGCGCGGGTCAGCCCCAGCATTTT

v_call: TRBV7-2
cdr3_length: 15
clone_size: many
j_call: TRBJ1-3
d_call: TRBD1
cdr3_aa: CASSRQGYSGNTIYF
cdr3_nt: TGTGCCAGCAGCCGACAGGGATACTCTGGAAACACCATATATTTT

v_call: TRBV7-2
cdr3_length: 13
clone_size: .
j_call: TRBJ1-5
d_call: .
cdr3_aa: CGSSYYSTDTQHF
cdr3_nt: TGTGGCAGCAGCTATTATAGCACAGATACGCAGCATTTT

v_call: TRBV7-8
cdr3_length: 15
clone_size: few
j_call: TRBJ2-1
d_call: .
cdr3_aa: CASSPRTLSYNEQFF
cdr3_nt: TGTGCCAGCAGCCCCCGTACACTATCCTACAATGAGCAGTTCTTC

v_call: TRBV19
cdr3_length: 15
clone_size: .
j_call: TRBJ2-7
d_call: .
cdr3_aa: CASSTSGGPNYEQYF
cdr3_nt: TGTGCCAGTAGTACCTCCGGGGGACCGAACTACGAGCAGTACTTC

v_call: TRBV7-2
cdr3_length: 14
clone_size: few
j_call: TRBJ2-5
d_call: TRBD1
cdr3_aa: CASSQAGGAKTQYF
cdr3_nt: TGTGCCAGCAGCCAGGCAGGGGGCGCAAAGACCCAGTACTTC

v_call: TRBV30
cdr3_length: 14
clone_size: few
j_call: TRBJ2-5
d_call: .
cdr3_aa: CAWSVHRDQETQYF
cdr3_nt: TGTGCCTGGAGTGTACACAGGGACCAAGAGACCCAGTACTTC

v_call: TRBV9
cdr3_length: 13
clone_size: many
j_call: TRBJ2-1
d_call: .
cdr3_aa: CASSVGVGNEQFF
cdr3_nt: TGTGCCAGCAGCGTAGGTGTAGGCAATGAGCAGTTCTTC

v_call: TRBV20-1
cdr3_length: 14
clone_size: .
j_call: TRBJ1-6
d_call: TRBD1
cdr3_aa: CSAAAGQGNSPLHF
cdr3_nt: TGCAGTGCCGCAGCGGGACAGGGAAATTCACCCCTCCACTTT

v_call: TRBV24-1
cdr3_length: 15
clone_size: few
j_call: TRBJ1-5
d_call: TRBD1
cdr3_aa: CATSVGQKGNQPQHF
cdr3_nt: TGTGCCACCAGTGTGGGACAGAAAGGCAATCAGCCCCAGCATTTT

v_call: TRBV6-4
cdr3_length: 13
clone_size: .
j_call: TRBJ2-1
d_call: .
cdr3_aa: CASSATSAYEQFF
cdr3_nt: TGTGCCAGCAGCGCCACTAGTGCCTATGAGCAGTTCTTC

v_call: TRBV12-3/TRBV12-4
cdr3_length: 14
clone_size: .
j_call: TRBJ2-4
d_call: TRBD1
cdr3_aa: CASSARQGAFIQYF
cdr3_nt: TGTGCCAGCAGTGCCAGACAGGGGGCTTTTATTCAGTACTTC

v_call: TRBV7-2
cdr3_length: 15
clone_size: few
j_call: TRBJ2-3
d_call: .
cdr3_aa: CASSLGNRFTDTQYF
cdr3_nt: TGTGCCAGCAGCTTAGGGAACAGGTTTACAGATACGCAGTATTTT

v_call: TRBV6-2/TRBV6-3
cdr3_length: 14
clone_size: .
j_call: TRBJ2-1
d_call: TRBD2
cdr3_aa: CASSYQRDLPEQFF
cdr3_nt: TGTGCCAGCAGTTACCAGCGGGATCTCCCTGAGCAGTTCTTC

v_call: TRBV9
cdr3_length: 14
clone_size: .
j_call: TRBJ2-1
d_call: TRBD2
cdr3_aa: CASSPGLAGTEQFF
cdr3_nt: TGTGCCAGCAGCCCGGGACTAGCGGGAACTGAGCAGTTCTTC

v_call: TRBV5-8
cdr3_length: 15
clone_size: few
j_call: TRBJ1-2
d_call: .
cdr3_aa: CASSVSSGKTYGYTF
cdr3_nt: TGTGCCAGCAGCGTAAGCTCCGGGAAGACTTATGGCTACACCTTC

v_call: TRBV5-1
cdr3_length: 16
clone_size: few
j_call: TRBJ2-3
d_call: TRBD1
cdr3_aa: CASSLDRDRVFGTQYF
cdr3_nt: TGCGCCAGCAGCTTGGATCGGGACAGGGTGTTTGGTACGCAGTATTTT

v_call: TRBV27
cdr3_length: 17
clone_size: few
j_call: TRBJ2-7
d_call: TRBD2
cdr3_aa: CASSLVPLAGVPYEQYF
cdr3_nt: TGTGCCAGCAGTTTAGTACCTCTAGCGGGAGTACCTTACGAGCAGTACTTC

v_call: TRBV29-1
cdr3_length: 13
clone_size: few
j_call: TRBJ2-7
d_call: TRBD1
cdr3_aa: CSVQRTGGYEQYF
cdr3_nt: TGCAGCGTCCAAAGGACAGGGGGCTACGAGCAGTACTTC